Each of the 3 T cell receptor beta chains below was sequenced from the same sample in a study of blood T cell repertoires in COVID-19. The repertoire was sequenced with immunoSEQ multiplex PCR; TCRdb's copy has only in-frame clones and lacks some. The data contain some 180,000 clones, 85% of them singletons. Sequenced input: peripheral blood. Every receptor here comes from a woman aged 80 or over with COVID-19, enrolled during active disease.

This sequence joins TRBV19 and TRBJ1-1, with unresolved D. V shed 6 bases and J shed 4 bases, with 9 bases lying between them. The CDR3 runs 12 residues. CDR1 and CDR2 (germline): LNHDA, SQIVND (reference sequence). The DNA for the CDR3 is TGTGCCAGTAGGCGGGCGGGCACTGAAGCTTTCTTT. This gives the protein CASRRAGTEAFF.

This clone was seen a few times. The rearrangement joins TRBV6-5 to TRBJ2-7, with 7 bases that match TRBD2. Per the germline V gene, CDR1 is MNHEY and CDR2 is SVGAGI. The V and J ends lost 8 bases and 2 bases, in that order; junction bases with no gene match: 6. The CDR3 sequence is 13 residues long. DNA of the CDR3: TGTGCCAGCGGGAAGCGGGGCCCCTACGAGCAGTACTTC. Its protein product is CASGKRGPYEQYF.

This clone turned up a few times. The rearrangement links TRBV7-8 to TRBJ2-7; D is possibly TRBD2 (6 bases). Trimming removed 7 bases at V and 4 bases at J, with 8 bases between. Germline V gene lookup returns CDR1 SGHVS and CDR2 FQNEAQ. This CDR3 spans 11 amino acids. CDR3 DNA: TGTGCCAGCAATCGGGAGTACGAGCAGTACTTC. Translation: CASNREYEQYF.